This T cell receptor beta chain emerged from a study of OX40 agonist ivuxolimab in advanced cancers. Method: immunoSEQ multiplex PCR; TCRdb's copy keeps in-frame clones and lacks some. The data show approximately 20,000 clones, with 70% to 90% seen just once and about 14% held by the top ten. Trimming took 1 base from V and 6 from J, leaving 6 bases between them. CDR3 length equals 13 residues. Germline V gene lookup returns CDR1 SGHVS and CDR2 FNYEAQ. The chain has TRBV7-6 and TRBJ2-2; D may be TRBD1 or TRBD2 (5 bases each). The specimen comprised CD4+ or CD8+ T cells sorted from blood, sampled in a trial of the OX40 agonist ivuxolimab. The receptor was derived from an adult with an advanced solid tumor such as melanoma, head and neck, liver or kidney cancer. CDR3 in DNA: TGTGCCAGCAGCTTAGGGGGGTCCGGGGAGCTGTTTTTT. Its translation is CASSLGGSGELFF.